These 20 T cell receptor beta chains share one sample of origin, sequenced in a study of shared clonotypes between healthy human individuals. CD45RO-negative, CCR7-positively selected cells formed the naive CD8 fraction, excluding terminally differentiated effector memory CD45RA+ cells. The table came from immunoSEQ multiplex PCR; TCRdb's copy has only in-frame clones and leaves some out. The sample lists 760,000 or so clones, roughly 96% occurring once. What was sequenced was naive CD8+ T cells sorted from blood. Source of these receptors: a man younger than 40 in good health.

This clone was picked up one time. The chain combines TRBV5-1 with TRBJ2-7; the match to TRBD2 covers 10 bases. Germline V CDR1 and CDR2: SGHRS, YFSETQ. The CDR3 totals 15 residues. The V and J ends lost 4 bases and 3 bases, in that order; junction bases with no gene match: 7. The CDR3 bases are TGCGCCAGCAGCGGGGCTAGCGGGAGTCGCTACGAGCAGTACTTC. Translated, it gives CASSGASGSRYEQYF.

This chain joins TRBV2 and TRBJ1-1; D possibly corresponds to TRBD1 (5 bases). The CDR3 contains 14 residues. The germline CDR1 and CDR2 sequences are SNHLY and FYNNEI. Trimming took 7 bases from V and 4 from J, leaving 16 bases between them. The CDR3 DNA reads as TGTGCCAGCATTGGAGGGGCGACGGGCACTGAAGCTTTCTTT. Amino acid sequence: CASIGGATGTEAFF.

The chain combines TRBV29-1 with TRBJ2-1; 12 bases map to TRBD2. Trimming took 3 bases from V and 4 from J; bases not matched to a gene: 4. In germline, CDR1 is SQVTM, CDR2 ANQGSEA. This CDR3 is 15 amino acids long. The CDR3 sequence is CSVDKGLAGYNEQFF. CDR3 nucleotide sequence: TGCAGCGTTGACAAGGGACTAGCGGGTTACAATGAGCAGTTCTTC.

This clone was seen just once. The chain uses TRBV7-3 and TRBJ2-5, with D tentatively TRBD1 or TRBD2 (5 bases each). V lost 2 bases and J lost 1, with 8 bases in between. The CDR3 extends over 14 amino acids. Germline-derived CDR1 and CDR2 are SGHTA and FQGTGA. CDR3 amino acids: CASSLGGGQETQYF. The CDR3 DNA follows: TGTGCCAGCAGCTTAGGTGGGGGCCAAGAGACCCAGTACTTC.

J is TRBJ1-2 and V is TRBV6-6; D is uncertain. Trimming stripped 0 bases from V and 7 bases from J, with 15 bases between. The length of the CDR3 is 15 residues. The germline V gene has CDR1 MNHNY and CDR2 SVGAGI (reference sequence). The CDR3: CASSYSIPEIGGYTF. The CDR3 region has the DNA TGTGCCAGCAGTTACTCGATTCCAGAGATCGGTGGCTACACCTTC.

This clone was picked up one time. This chain links TRBV14 with TRBJ2-2, with a weak D call TRBD2 (5 bases). This CDR3 contains 15 residues. CDR1 is SGHDN and CDR2 is FVKESK in the germline V gene. V was pared by 5 bases and J by 7 bases, with 17 bases between. In DNA form, the CDR3 reads TGTGCCAGCAGCACGCGGGTTGGATCGGACGGGGAGCTGTTTTTT. It encodes CASSTRVGSDGELFF.

The V gene is TRBV5-4, the J gene TRBJ2-7, with D maybe TRBD1 (6 bases). CDR3 length: 14 residues. Trimming took 2 bases from V and 3 from J, leaving 12 bases between them. Germline V gene data show CDR1 as SGHNT and CDR2 as YYREEE (reference sequence). The CDR3 DNA sequence: TGTGCCAGCAGCTTACCGGGACAAAACTACGAGCAGTACTTC. Amino acid sequence: CASSLPGQNYEQYF.

The V and J genes are TRBV5-1 and TRBJ2-1; the match to TRBD2 covers 10 bases. The germline CDR1 and CDR2 sequences are SGHRS and YFSETQ. The V and J ends lost 3 bases and 4 bases, in that order; junction bases with no gene match: 4. The CDR3 covers 15 residues. The CDR3 sequence: CASSSGLAEYNEQFF. CDR3 DNA: TGCGCCAGCAGCTCCGGACTAGCGGAGTACAATGAGCAGTTCTTC.

The chain couples TRBV15 to TRBJ1-5; D is unclear. The germline V and J ends were trimmed by 0 bases and 4 bases, with 4 bases remaining between them. This CDR3 has 13 residues. Germline V gives CDR1 LNHNV, CDR2 YYDKDF (reference sequence). CDR3 amino acids: CATSRDANQPQHF. CDR3 bases: TGTGCCACCAGCAGAGATGCAAATCAGCCCCAGCATTTT. Complete variable domain (other parts from reference TRBV15 and TRBJ1-5): DAMVIQNPRYQVTQFGKPVTLSCSQTLNHNVMYWYQQKSSQAPKLLFHYYDKDFNNEADTPDNFQSRRPNTSFCFLDIRSPGLGDTAMYLCATSRDANQPQHFGDGTRLSIL.

The chain uses TRBV5-6 and TRBJ1-3; TRBD1 matches at 7 bases. This CDR3 region has 18 residues. Germline CDR1 and CDR2: SGHDT and YYEEEE. Germline trimming cut 0 bases from V and 1 base from J; bases unmatched to any gene: 10. The CDR3 reads CASSLERQGLGSGNTIYF. The CDR3 bases are TGTGCCAGCAGCTTGGAGAGACAGGGTTTAGGGTCTGGAAACACCATATATTTT.

The chain combines TRBV7-9 with TRBJ2-7; TRBD1 matches 9 bases. The CDR3 is 15 amino acids. J lost 3 bases, V lost 4 bases, and 7 bases had no gene match. CDR1 is SEHNR and CDR2 is FQNEAQ in the germline V gene (reference sequence). In nucleotides, the CDR3 is TGTGCCAGCAGCTCCGGGACAGGGATATTCTACGAGCAGTACTTC. As protein: CASSSGTGIFYEQYF. The variable domain in full, with the rest retrieved from reference TRBV7-9 and TRBJ2-7, is DTGVSQNPRHKITKRGQNVTFRCDPISEHNRLYWYRQTLGQGPEFLTYFQNEAQLEKSRLLSDRFSAERPKGSFSTLEIQRTEQGDSAMYLCASSSGTGIFYEQYFGPGTRLTVT.

V gene TRBV5-6 combines with J gene TRBJ2-5; 7 bases are a match to TRBD2. This CDR3 is 15 amino acids long. V dropped 4 bases and J dropped 1; count of bases not matched to a gene: 7. Looked up from germline, CDR1 is SGHDT and CDR2 is YYEEEE. The CDR3 region is CASSPGLVIQETQYF. The CDR3 DNA is TGTGCCAGCAGCCCAGGACTAGTGATCCAAGAGACCCAGTACTTC.

This chain links TRBV7-9 with TRBJ1-4; perhaps TRBD1 as D (6 bases). The CDR3 is 15 amino acids. CDR1 and CDR2 from the germline V gene are SEHNR and FQNEAQ (reference sequence). V shed 2 bases and J shed 3 bases, with 10 bases lying between them. The CDR3 spells CASSLPGAANEKLFF. The CDR3 nucleotides are TGTGCCAGCAGCTTACCGGGGGCAGCTAATGAAAAACTGTTTTTT.

This chain links TRBV5-6 with TRBJ1-4; no clear D gene. From germline, CDR1 is SGHDT and CDR2 YYEEEE. V was cut by 4 bases and J by 5 bases, with 3 bases left in between. The CDR3 sequence is 11 residues long. CDR3 residues: CASSRNEKLFF. The CDR3 DNA reads as TGTGCCAGCAGCCGAAATGAAAAACTGTTTTTT.

The J gene is TRBJ1-2, the V gene TRBV6-5; D unresolved. Trimming took 6 bases from V and 4 from J, leaving 6 bases between them. The CDR3 spans 11 residues. Looked up from germline, CDR1 is MNHEY and CDR2 is SVGAGI. CDR3 DNA: TGTGCCAGCAGGGCAACCTATGGCTACACCTTC. Residues: CASRATYGYTF.

The chain employs TRBV5-4 and TRBJ2-7; D is unresolved. The CDR3 has 14 amino acids. Germline V gene sequence: CDR1 SGHNT, CDR2 YYREEE (reference sequence). V was trimmed by 10 bases and J by 0 bases, leaving 17 bases between them. CDR3 sequence (DNA): TGTGCCGTATCGAGTGCGGATTTCTCCTACGAGCAGTACTTC. Translation: CAVSSADFSYEQYF.

The chain carries TRBV14 and TRBJ2-5; D ambiguous. CDR3 size: 16 residues. Per germline, CDR1 SGHDN and CDR2 FVKESK. Trimming pared 1 base from V and 1 base from J, leaving 13 bases between. CDR3 nucleotide sequence: TGTGCCAGCAGCCAAGGACATTTCAGGATCCAAGAGACCCAGTACTTC. Translating gives CASSQGHFRIQETQYF.

CDR3 sequence: CASSFRGWVEQYF. The CDR3 nucleotides are TGTGCCAGCAGCTTTAGAGGCTGGGTCGAGCAGTACTTC. V usage is TRBV13 and J usage is TRBJ2-7; no clear D. The CDR3 length is 13 residues. From germline, CDR1 is PRHDT and CDR2 FYEKMQ (reference sequence). V gave up 3 bases and J gave up 6 bases, with 12 bases separating them. Variable domain in full (rest from reference TRBV13 and TRBJ2-7): AAGVIQSPRHLIKEKRETATLKCYPIPRHDTVYWYQQGPGQDPQFLISFYEKMQSDKGSIPDRFSAQQFSDYHSELNMSSLELGDSALYFCASSFRGWVEQYFGPGTRLTVT.

Details on this clone: This sample includes further DNA sequences coding for the same CDR3. V and J are TRBV4-1 and TRBJ2-7; D call uncertain. The V end was cut by 1 base, the J end by 0 bases, with 4 bases between. The CDR3 is 13 amino acids. Looked up from germline, CDR1 is MGHRA and CDR2 is YSYEKL. CDR3 nucleotide sequence: TGCGCCAGCAGCCAAGGGGGCTCCTACGAGCAGTACTTC. Encoded protein: CASSQGGSYEQYF.

This clone was seen once. The chain joins TRBV13 to TRBJ1-1, with 8 bases matching TRBD1. Trimming took 5 bases from V and 3 from J; bases not matched to a gene: 11. The CDR3 runs 16 residues. Germline V gene data show CDR1 as PRHDT and CDR2 as FYEKMQ (reference sequence). The CDR3 bases are TGTGCCAGCAGCCAATATGGGACAGGTTCGGACACTGAAGCTTTCTTT. Residues: CASSQYGTGSDTEAFF.